Included here is one TCR beta chain sequence, with context. Its antigen is not identified. The sample belongs to a study of cytomegalovirus exposure and HLA in healthy donors. Study summary: Both the 120 or so validation repertoires and the 600 to 700 first-cohort repertoires used the same platform, as reported by a later analysis.

The CDR3 spans 16 residues. The V gene end was trimmed by 0 bases and the J gene end by 2 bases; junction bases not matched to a gene: 5. CDR1 is LGHNA and CDR2 is YSLEER in the germline V gene. The protocol was immunoSEQ multiplex PCR, while the TCRdb copy is restricted to in-frame clones and leaves out a portion. This table holds 180,000 or so clones, more than 75% found once. Findings of the study overall: First-cohort TCR clusters tended to co-occur in the 90 to 150 validation repertoires, a later analysis found. Cytomegalovirus-associated status was assigned to around 160 TCR beta chains. Cytomegalovirus status was reportedly diagnosed by the classifier with high sensitivity and specificity.

The chain is built from TRBV4-3 and TRBJ2-3, with TRBD1 identical over 7 bases. This TCR was sampled from a woman aged 30 to 39 in good health and CMV-seronegative. Material: PBMCs. The CDR3 coding sequence is TGCGCCAGCAGCCAAGATTGGGGACAGCTCACAGATACGCAGTATTTT. It codes for CASSQDWGQLTDTQYF.